This section outlines one T cell receptor (beta chain) sequence together with its context. Its antigen is not yet known. There are no base qualities to consult, and no much larger clone falls within one base. Interpreted using the paper, the time point label stands for: baseline before first vaccination. Vaccinee samples were obtained from the UK trials COV001 and COV002, which included a single-blind randomized controlled phase 2/3 trial of AZD1222 (ChAdOx1 nCoV-19) in healthy adults. For TCRbeta chain sequencing, PBMC samples from trial participants were taken at day 0 and at day 28 after the second dose. The CDR3 regions of human TCRbeta chains were subjected to immunosequencing. In the original analysis: Repertoire TCRs were matched against a reference library of SARS-CoV-2-specific TCRs generated with the MIRA antigen-specificity platform. Breadth meant the fraction of unique TCRs that were SARS-CoV-2-associated, whereas depth meant the fraction of total T cells that were SARS-CoV-2-associated. Using the MIRA data, every spike-specific TCR was mapped to the spike region that the TCR reacted to and assigned to either a CD4 or a CD8 class. Log10-transformed breadth and depth values were compared by one-way ANOVA with Sidak's multiple comparisons tests. TCRdb mirrors the immuneACCESS table, restricted to in-frame sequences. Some clones are absent from its copies; in checked studies, under half trace to an unresolved V gene, and the reason for the others is unknown. V, J and clone size reflect that table, while D and trimming were determined from the DNA. A total of 150,000 or so clones appear in this sample, more than 85% of them only once. The top ten constitute around 4.4% of the sample.

The sample belongs to a study of T cell responses to AZD1222 COVID-19 vaccine (dated by TCRdb to about 2021). Regarding the complete study: AZD1222 recipients with second doses at about 4 weeks or about 12 weeks were pooled, because spike-specific TCR depth and breadth did not differ between schedules. TCR sequencing was performed for roughly 250 trial participants, of whom 207 were given two doses of AZD1222 and around 25 were given two doses of MenACWY control vaccine. Trial participants were enrolled by age into 18-55, 56-69 and 70-plus year subgroups, with roughly 160, 29 and 62 TCR-sequenced participants respectively. Broader findings and caveats from the paper: The whole spike protein was spanned by vaccine-associated CD4 TCRs, and dominant responses were seen in regions 160-218 and 743-854. In the small 56-69-year group, the increase in depth fell short of significance, most likely because of low power. Epitopes outside the regions mutated in the B.1.351 and B.1.1.7 variants were reportedly recognized by nearly half of the unique spike-specific TCRs. Spike-specific TCR breadth and depth rose significantly after two AZD1222 doses compared with day 0 and with MenACWY recipients. Most participants were white British and females outnumbered males, and the authors suggested that clonal diversity may have been underestimated. Conclusions about previously exposed vaccinees are limited, since just 5 to 7 AZD1222 recipients were seropositive for SARS-CoV-2 at baseline. Because no samples from the day 14 peak response were available, repertoires could be characterized only after the peak T cell response.

The germline V gene (reference sequence) provides CDR1 WNHNN and CDR2 SYGVQD. V is clipped by 11 bases and J by 6 bases, and the sequence between their germline boundaries is 22 bases long. The CDR3 measures 14 amino acids from cysteine to phenylalanine. Only the CDR3 part of the read is kept: 42 bases, read in frame from the first base. The TCR was taken from an adult in good health. Source: peripheral blood, taken on day 0 of AZD1222 vaccination. The sequence joins TRBV10-1 to TRBJ1-2, with no D gene named confidently. CDR3 loop: CARLRSGSSHGYTF. The sequenced DNA is TGCGCCCGTCTTCGCTCCGGGAGCTCCCATGGCTACACCTTC.